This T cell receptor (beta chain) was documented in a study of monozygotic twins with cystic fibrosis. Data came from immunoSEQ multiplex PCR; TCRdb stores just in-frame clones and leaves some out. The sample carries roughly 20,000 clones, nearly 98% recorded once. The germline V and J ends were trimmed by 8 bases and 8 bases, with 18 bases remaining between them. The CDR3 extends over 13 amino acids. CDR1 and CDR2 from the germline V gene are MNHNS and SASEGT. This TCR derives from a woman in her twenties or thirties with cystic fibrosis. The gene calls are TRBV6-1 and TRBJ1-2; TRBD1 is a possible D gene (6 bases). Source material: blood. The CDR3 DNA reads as TGTGCCAGCTCCTTAAGGGGGATGAAGGGCTACACCTTC. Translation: CASSLRGMKGYTF.